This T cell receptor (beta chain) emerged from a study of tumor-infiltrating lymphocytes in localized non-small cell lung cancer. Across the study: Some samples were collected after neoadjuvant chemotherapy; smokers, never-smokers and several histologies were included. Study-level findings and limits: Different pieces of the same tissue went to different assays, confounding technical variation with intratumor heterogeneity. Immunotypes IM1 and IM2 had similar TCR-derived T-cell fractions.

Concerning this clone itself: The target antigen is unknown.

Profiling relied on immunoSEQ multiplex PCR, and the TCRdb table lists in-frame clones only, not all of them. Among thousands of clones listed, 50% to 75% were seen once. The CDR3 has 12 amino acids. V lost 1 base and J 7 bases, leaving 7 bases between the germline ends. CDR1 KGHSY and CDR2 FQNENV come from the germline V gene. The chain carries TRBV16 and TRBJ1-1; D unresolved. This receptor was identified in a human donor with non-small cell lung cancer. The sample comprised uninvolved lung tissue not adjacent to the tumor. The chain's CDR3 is CASSQLNYEAFF. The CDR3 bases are TGTGCCAGCAGCCAATTAAACTATGAAGCTTTCTTT.